The clone carrying this T cell receptor beta chain was picked up many times. What it recognizes is unknown. The data are from a study of CD8 T cells in ankylosing spondylitis. TCRdb reprocessed the 5' RACE reads via MiXCR and lists one record per CDR3 protein. The sample lists some 130,000 distinct CDR3 sequences, about 7% occurring once. V was trimmed by 2 bases and J by 6 bases, leaving 14 bases between them. CDR3 length: 15 amino acids. Looked up from germline, CDR1 is SGHTA and CDR2 is FQGNSA. Overall study results and limits: Made up of about eight highly homologous variants, a TCR beta motif appeared characteristic of ankylosing spondylitis blood. Reactive arthritis synovial fluid and blood previously showed some of these motif variants. Clones tied to disease were said to be significantly enriched in matched ankylosing spondylitis synovial fluid.

The receptor was derived from a female donor with ankylosing spondylitis or in good health (not recorded which). The source material was blood, either unsorted or a sorted T cell fraction (not recorded which). The chain recombines TRBV7-2 with TRBJ1-5; no reliable D call. CDR3 coding DNA: TGTGCCAGCAGCTTAAGTATGAATTGGGGTCAGCCCCAGCATTTT. Amino acid sequence: CASSLSMNWGQPQHF.